One sample yielded the 9 T cell receptor beta chains listed below, sequenced in a study of lymphopenia after photon versus proton radiotherapy. TCRdb keeps only in-frame clones here, not all; method: immunoSEQ multiplex PCR. The sample consists of tens of thousands of clones, around four fifths of them appearing once. The sample was peripheral blood, taken from a patient treated with proton-based radiotherapy. Source of these receptors: a man in his fifties or sixties with pancreatic cancer.

The J gene is TRBJ1-4, the V gene TRBV7-9; D may be TRBD1 (5 bases). This CDR3 is built from 15 residues. V was shortened by 4 bases and J by 8 bases, with 17 bases between the two germline ends. CDR1 is SEHNR, CDR2 FQNEAQ, per germline (reference sequence). The CDR3 sequence: CASSSRAQRGEKLFF. CDR3 DNA sequence: TGTGCCAGCAGCTCCCGGGCCCAAAGGGGAGAAAAACTGTTTTTT. The full variable domain, with the rest looked up from reference TRBV7-9 and TRBJ1-4, is DTGVSQNPRHKITKRGQNVTFRCDPISEHNRLYWYRQTLGQGPEFLTYFQNEAQLEKSRLLSDRFSAERPKGSFSTLEIQRTEQGDSAMYLCASSSRAQRGEKLFFGSGTQLSVL.

V gene TRBV4-1 combines with J gene TRBJ2-3, with 7 positions matching TRBD2. The CDR3 loop spans 15 amino acids. The germline V gene encodes CDR1 MGHRA and CDR2 YSYEKL. V shed 5 bases, J shed 4 bases, and the junction held 9 bases outside the gene matches. The CDR3 nucleotides read TGCGCCAGCAGCTGGGACTATCCGGCATCAGATACGCAGTATTTT. Translation: CASSWDYPASDTQYF.

This clone was seen a few times. V usage is TRBV28 and J usage is TRBJ1-2; the D is unclear. CDR1 is MDHEN and CDR2 is SYDVKM in the germline V gene. Trimming removed 5 bases at V and 4 bases at J, with 20 bases between. This CDR3 has 16 residues. This CDR3 is CASSTHPGRVGYGYTF. DNA of the CDR3: TGTGCCAGCAGTACCCACCCGGGTAGGGTTGGCTATGGCTACACCTTC.

The chain combines TRBV6-1 with TRBJ2-5; 8 nucleotides match TRBD2. This CDR3 is 13 amino acids long. Germline V gives CDR1 MNHNS, CDR2 SASEGT. V lost 3 bases, J lost 7 bases, and 4 bases stayed unmatched. The CDR3 spells CASSDGSGATQYF. The CDR3 DNA follows: TGTGCCAGCAGTGATGGTAGCGGGGCGACCCAGTACTTC.

This chain joins TRBV5-4 and TRBJ2-3; 12 bases are a match to TRBD2. This CDR3 has 15 amino acids. Germline assignment: CDR1 SGHNT and CDR2 YYREEE (reference sequence). V lost 4 bases to trimming and J lost 6 bases; unmatched junction nucleotides: 6. DNA for the CDR3: TGTGCCAGCAGCCTGACTAGCGGGAGAGGTGATACGCAGTATTTT. This encodes CASSLTSGRGDTQYF.

Here the CDR3 DNA reads TGTGCCAGCAGCCAAGCACTGGGAAATTCACCCCTCCACTTT. Residues: CASSQALGNSPLHF. The chain couples TRBV4-2 to TRBJ1-6; no reliable D call. CDR3 size: 14 residues. Trimming left V 1 base short and J 7 bases short, with 8 bases between. Germline CDR1 LGHNA, CDR2 YNFKEQ.

This clone was observed a single time. CDR3 in DNA: TGTGCCAGCAGACAGGGTGGGATAAACATTCAGTACTTC. The encoded protein is CASRQGGINIQYF. The chain carries TRBV27 and TRBJ2-4, with D possibly matching TRBD1 (6 bases). The CDR3 runs 13 residues. V was clipped by 6 bases and J by 6 bases, with 12 bases between them. From germline, CDR1 is MNHEY and CDR2 SMNVEV (reference sequence).

As to this clone: Other DNA sequences in this sample translate to the same CDR3. The V gene is TRBV5-1, the J gene TRBJ1-5; D possibly corresponds to TRBD1 (5 bases). CDR3 length equals 15 residues. Germline V gene data show CDR1 as SGHRS and CDR2 as YFSETQ. The ends were cut back, 0 bases at V and 1 base at J, with 8 bases in the middle. CDR3: CASSLDGDSNQPQHF. CDR3 nucleotide sequence: TGCGCCAGCAGCTTGGACGGGGACAGCAATCAGCCCCAGCATTTT.

This chain uses TRBV7-6 with TRBJ1-1; D gene uncertain. Trimming removed 0 bases from V and 1 base from J, with 6 bases in between. The germline gives CDR1 SGHVS, CDR2 FNYEAQ. The CDR3 runs to 14 residues. The CDR3 here is CASSLALANTEAFF. The CDR3 nucleotides are TGTGCCAGCAGCTTAGCACTAGCGAACACTGAAGCTTTCTTT.